A selection of T cell receptor beta chains follows, all from one sample in a study of blood T cells in healthy people across ages. Each CDR3 protein gets one entry after TCRdb re-called the 5' RACE reads with MiXCR. The sample includes about 1 million distinct CDR3 sequences, 45% of them seen just once. The sample taken for sequencing was blood. These receptors were obtained from a woman aged 55-75 years in good health. Both conserved end residues are part of each CDR3. A D gene is named only where the DNA matches it firmly.

cdr3_length,j_call,v_call,d_call,cdr3_aa
15,TRBJ1-5,TRBV6-5,-,CASSYSGADNQPQHF
16,TRBJ2-5,TRBV18,TRBD1,CASSPQAGTGYNEQYF
13,TRBJ2-3,TRBV27,-,CASKKGSTDTQYF
12,TRBJ1-1,TRBV10-3,-,CAISDGNTEAFF
12,TRBJ2-7,TRBV7-9,-,CASSLLIGEQYF
12,TRBJ1-1,TRBV11-2,-,CASSFAQTEAFF
14,TRBJ2-3,TRBV15,-,CATSREWGADTQYF
14,-,TRBV9,TRBD1,CASSVAWTGNEQYF
14,TRBJ2-5,TRBV5-1,-,CASSWRDSKETQYF
13,TRBJ2-1,TRBV29-1,TRBD1,CSAPGQANNEQFF
13,TRBJ2-5,TRBV12-3/TRBV12-4,TRBD1,CASSRQGLETQYF
22,TRBJ2-5,TRBV3-1,-,CASSQATNKRTVPRGGKETQYF
12,TRBJ1-2,TRBV16,-,CASSHRVLDYTF
15,TRBJ2-7,TRBV28,-,CASSRTWTDTYEQYF
13,TRBJ2-1,TRBV20-1,-,CSASGVTYNEQFF
11,TRBJ2-3,TRBV12-3/TRBV12-4,TRBD2,CASGEGMAQYF
13,TRBJ2-7,TRBV27,TRBD1,CASSARTGREQYF
14,TRBJ2-7,TRBV29-1,TRBD1,CSVVTGTGHYEQYF
14,TRBJ2-3,TRBV4-2,-,CAREGSRVVDTQYF
15,TRBJ2-1,TRBV20-1,TRBD2,CSARGEREVYNEQFF
17,TRBJ2-1,TRBV2,TRBD2,CASSDFLLAGKGNEQFF
11,TRBJ1-5,TRBV24-1,-,CATSDSLAQHF
14,TRBJ2-7,TRBV7-9,TRBD2,CASSPEREIYEQYF
16,TRBJ1-2,TRBV27,-,CASSFGLPGAGGGYTF
14,TRBJ2-1,TRBV27,-,CAARKNPSYNEQFF
18,TRBJ1-2,TRBV6-5,-,CASSYSPGGRPANYGYTF
14,TRBJ2-5,TRBV10-3,TRBD2,CAIRTGEGWNEQYF
16,TRBJ2-3,TRBV9,-,CASSSKGGEIGDTQYF
13,TRBJ2-7,TRBV4-1,-,CASSQRDNYEQYF
13,TRBJ2-2,TRBV10-3,TRBD1,CAITLTGDGELFF
15,TRBJ2-5,TRBV15,-,CATSSHGQSQETQYF
15,TRBJ2-1,TRBV9,-,CASSLGGAFDNEQFF
12,TRBJ1-6,TRBV3-1,-,CASSQSGPPLHF
15,TRBJ2-1,TRBV27,TRBD2,CASSLAGGPDNEQFF
12,TRBJ2-5,TRBV5-5,-,CVSSAGMETQYF
13,TRBJ2-7,TRBV6-5,TRBD1,CASSPQGAGEQYF
15,TRBJ2-1,TRBV20-1,TRBD2,CSARERLAGANEQFF
15,TRBJ2-7,TRBV28,TRBD2,CASKYTSGSSYEQYF
16,TRBJ2-1,TRBV12-3/TRBV12-4,-,CASSLAGTSTGNEQFF
16,TRBJ2-1,TRBV20-1,-,CSAVDLAGSAYNEQFF
16,TRBJ1-2,TRBV12-5,TRBD1,CASGLAPGQVPYGYTF
15,TRBJ2-1,TRBV6-2/TRBV6-3,-,CASSPFMGPYNEQFF
17,TRBJ1-2,TRBV4-2,-,CASSQPGTGSLSYGYTF
12,TRBJ2-7,TRBV30,-,CAWSRGSYEQYF
17,TRBJ2-7,TRBV27,-,CASSMGHQGVGYYEQYF
16,TRBJ2-3,TRBV7-2,TRBD2,CASSMSAGGGTDTQYF
16,TRBJ1-5,TRBV23-1,-,CASSRARQGRFQPQHF
14,TRBJ2-7,TRBV20-1,-,CSAYQAESSYEQYF
18,TRBJ2-3,TRBV28,TRBD2,CASSLKWSQRDFTDTQYF
13,TRBJ2-7,TRBV5-1,-,CASKPGSSYEQYF